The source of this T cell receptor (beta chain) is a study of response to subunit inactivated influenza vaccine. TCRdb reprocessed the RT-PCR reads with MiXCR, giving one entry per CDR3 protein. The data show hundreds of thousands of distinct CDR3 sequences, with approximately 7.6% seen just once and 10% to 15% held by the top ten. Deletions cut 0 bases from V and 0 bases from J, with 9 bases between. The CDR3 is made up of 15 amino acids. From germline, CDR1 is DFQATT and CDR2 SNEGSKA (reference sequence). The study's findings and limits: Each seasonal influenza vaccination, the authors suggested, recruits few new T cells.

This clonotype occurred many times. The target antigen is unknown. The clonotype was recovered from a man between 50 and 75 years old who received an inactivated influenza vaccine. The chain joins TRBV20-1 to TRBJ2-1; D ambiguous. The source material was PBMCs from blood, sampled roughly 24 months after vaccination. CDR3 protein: CSARDLVGSYNEQFF. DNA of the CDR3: TGCAGTGCTAGAGATCTAGTTGGCTCCTACAATGAGCAGTTCTTC.